What follows are 16 T cell receptor beta chains derived from one specimen sequenced in a study of shared clonotypes between healthy human individuals. Data came from immunoSEQ multiplex PCR; TCRdb stores just in-frame clones and leaves some out. The sample carries 2 million to 2.5 million clones, approximately 95% recorded once. Material for sequencing was naive CD4+ T cells sorted from blood. Sample subset: CD45RA+ positively selected. The receptors derive from a man aged 18 to 30 in good health.

This clone was detected a few times. The sample carries other DNA sequences with the same CDR3. The V call is TRBV30, the J call TRBJ2-5; D call uncertain. The CDR3 covers 13 residues. CDR1 is GTSNPN, CDR2 SVGIG, per germline (reference sequence). Deletions cut 0 bases from V and 2 bases from J, with 7 bases between. The CDR3 nucleotides are TGTGCCTGGAGTGTAATCCAGCAAGAGACCCAGTACTTC. Encoded protein: CAWSVIQQETQYF. Looking up the rest from reference TRBV30 and TRBJ2-5 gives the full variable domain: SQTIHQWPATLVQPVGSPLSLECTVEGTSNPNLYWYRQAAGRGLQLLFYSVGIGQISSEVPQNLSASRPQDRQFILSSKKLLLSDSGFYLCAWSVIQQETQYFGPGTRLLVL.

The chain recombines TRBV11-2 with TRBJ2-5; D is undetermined. CDR1 and CDR2 (germline): SGHAT, FQNNGV. The germline V and J ends were trimmed by 1 base and 4 bases, with 7 bases remaining between them. This CDR3 region has 13 residues. CDR3 DNA: TGTGCCAGCAGCTTAGCCTCAGTAGAGACCCAGTACTTC. This sequence encodes CASSLASVETQYF. Full variable domain (outside the CDR3, taken from reference TRBV11-2 and TRBJ2-5): EAGVAQSPRYKIIEKRQSVAFWCNPISGHATLYWYQQILGQGPKLLIQFQNNGVVDDSQLPKDRFSAERLKGVDSTLKIQPAKLEDSAVYLCASSLASVETQYFGPGTRLLVL.

The table lists this clone with a count of one. The chain uses TRBV28 and TRBJ2-7, with D possibly matching TRBD2 (5 bases). This CDR3 spans 14 amino acids. The germline V gene encodes CDR1 MDHEN and CDR2 SYDVKM. The ends were cut back, 4 bases at V and 3 bases at J, with 13 bases in the middle. This CDR3 reads CASSSLGRFYEQYF. The DNA for the CDR3 is TGTGCCAGCAGTTCTCTGGGGAGATTCTACGAGCAGTACTTC.

This chain uses TRBV25-1 with TRBJ2-1, with a tentative D call TRBD1 (5 bases). The CDR3 sequence is 16 residues long. CDR1 and CDR2 from the germline V gene are MGHDK and SYGVNS. The germline V and J ends were trimmed by 7 bases and 2 bases, with 18 bases remaining between them. The CDR3 loop is CASTQRRGAAYNEQFF. Here the CDR3 DNA reads TGTGCCAGCACCCAAAGGCGTGGGGCGGCCTACAATGAGCAGTTCTTC.

The rearrangement links TRBV9 to TRBJ2-7; 10 bases fit TRBD2. The CDR3 loop spans 15 amino acids. Germline trimming cut 3 bases from V and 7 bases from J; bases unmatched to any gene: 10. The germline V gene encodes CDR1 SGDLS and CDR2 YYNGEE. CDR3 sequence reads: CASSATPSGGGEQYF. As DNA, the CDR3 is TGTGCCAGCAGCGCAACCCCCAGCGGGGGGGGTGAGCAGTACTTC.

In this sample, this clone turned up a few times. This chain links TRBV7-8 with TRBJ1-5; 7 nucleotides line up with TRBD1. CDR1 SGHVS and CDR2 FQNEAQ come from the germline V gene. J gave up 5 bases and V 0 bases, and 1 base lay outside the gene matches. This CDR3 has 14 amino acids. Here the CDR3 reads CASSLAGGDQPQHF. CDR3 sequence (DNA): TGTGCCAGCAGCTTAGCAGGGGGCGATCAGCCCCAGCATTTT.

This chain connects TRBV18 to TRBJ2-7; 9 nucleotides match TRBD2. This CDR3 comprises 15 residues. Trimming removed 6 bases from V and 4 bases from J; junction bases left unmatched: 10. Germline values: CDR1 KGHSH, CDR2 LQKENI. CDR3: CASSPGASGVYEQYF. DNA for the CDR3: TGTGCCAGCTCTCCCGGCGCTAGCGGGGTTTACGAGCAGTACTTC.

This chain joins TRBV11-3 and TRBJ2-1; D not resolved. Looked up from germline, CDR1 is SGHNT and CDR2 is YENEEA. CDR3 length: 13 residues. Trimming stripped 4 bases from V and 6 bases from J, with 10 bases between. The CDR3 sequence is CASSSPFFNEQFF. For the CDR3, the DNA is TGTGCCAGCAGCTCTCCGTTTTTCAATGAGCAGTTCTTC.

The gene calls are TRBV5-1 and TRBJ2-3; D is uncertain. Trimming shortened V by 3 bases and J by 2 bases, and 7 bases separated the two germline ends. Germline V lookup: CDR1 SGHRS, CDR2 YFSETQ. This CDR3 comprises 13 residues. CDR3 nucleotides: TGCGCCAGCAGCTCGCCACTCACAGATACGCAGTATTTT. Amino acid sequence: CASSSPLTDTQYF.

The chain joins TRBV10-2 to TRBJ1-4; possible D gene TRBD1, 6 bases. Germline CDR1 is WSHSY and CDR2 is SAAADI. This CDR3 spans 15 amino acids. Trimming pared 3 bases from V and 0 bases from J, leaving 8 bases between. CDR3 residues: CASSDRGSTNEKLFF. CDR3 in DNA: TGCGCCAGCAGTGACAGGGGTTCAACTAATGAAAAACTGTTTTTT.

On this clone itself: This sample also contains other DNA sequences that code for the same CDR3. V gene TRBV7-2 combines with J gene TRBJ2-3, with 9 bases that match TRBD2. Per germline, CDR1 SGHTA and CDR2 FQGNSA. The J segment lost 4 bases and the V segment lost 5 bases, leaving 7 bases of the junction unmatched. This CDR3 contains 15 residues. This CDR3 is CASSVGLAGADTQYF. The CDR3 DNA reads TGTGCCAGCAGCGTGGGACTAGCTGGCGCAGATACGCAGTATTTT. The full variable domain, in which reference TRBV7-2 and TRBJ2-3 provide the parts outside the CDR3, is GAGVSQSPSNKVTEKGKDVELRCDPISGHTALYWYRQSLGQGLEFLIYFQGNSAPDKSGLPSDRFSAERTGGSVSTLTIQRTQQEDSAVYLCASSVGLAGADTQYFGPGTRLTVL.

Regarding this clone: The same CDR3 can be traced to other DNA sequences in this sample. This chain connects TRBV5-1 to TRBJ2-5, with a weak D call TRBD2 (5 bases). Germline CDR1 reads SGHRS; CDR2 reads YFSETQ. This CDR3 is 14 amino acids long. Trimming pared 0 bases from V and 2 bases from J, leaving 8 bases between. The CDR3 region has the DNA TGCGCCAGCAGCTTGGCGGGCGGGCAAGAGACCCAGTACTTC. Protein: CASSLAGGQETQYF.

As regards this clone: In the same sample, other DNA sequences code for this CDR3. The gene calls are TRBV2 and TRBJ1-1; 8 bases agree with TRBD1. The CDR3 extends over 13 amino acids. The germline V gene encodes CDR1 SNHLY and CDR2 FYNNEI. J was trimmed by 0 bases and V by 6 bases; bases with no gene match: 0. The CDR3 here is CASRDRVNTEAFF. DNA for the CDR3: TGTGCCAGCAGGGACAGGGTGAACACTGAAGCTTTCTTT.

This chain connects TRBV30 to TRBJ2-6; 10 nucleotides agree with TRBD1. Germline lookup yields CDR1 GTSNPN and CDR2 SVGIG (reference sequence). V was pared by 4 bases and J by 1 base, with 7 bases of the junction left unmatched. CDR3 size: 17 residues. The CDR3 DNA reads as TGTGCCTGGACCGCGGGACAGGGGATATCTGGGGCCAACGTCCTGACTTTC. The encoded protein is CAWTAGQGISGANVLTF.

V gene TRBV5-1 combines with J gene TRBJ2-7; 8 bases are shared with TRBD2. The CDR3 length is 14 residues. V was clipped by 7 bases and J by 4 bases; unmatched bases: 10. Germline CDR1 is SGHRS and CDR2 is YFSETQ. The CDR3 coding sequence is TGCGCCAGCCGGCCGGGGGGGCTCGGGTACGAGCAGTACTTC. This translates into CASRPGGLGYEQYF.

The gene calls are TRBV18 and TRBJ1-2; D gene ambiguous. The CDR3 length is 14 residues. Germline values: CDR1 KGHSH, CDR2 LQKENI. V was shortened by 3 bases and J by 4 bases, with 12 bases between the two germline ends. Here the CDR3 reads CASSPPAHGYGYTF. The CDR3 nucleotides are TGTGCCAGCTCACCCCCGGCCCACGGCTATGGCTACACCTTC.